This TCR beta chain was profiled in a study of T cell changes during pregnancy in multiple sclerosis. The V gene end was trimmed by 1 base and the J gene end by 3 bases; junction bases not matched to a gene: 5. The CDR3 is made up of 17 amino acids. The germline V gene has CDR1 SGHDN and CDR2 FVKESK. Data came from immunoSEQ multiplex PCR; TCRdb stores just in-frame clones and leaves some out. The data hold around 96,000 clones, with 80% to 95% observed a single time. This receptor was obtained from a female donor with multiple sclerosis, enrolled in a pregnancy study. This chain uses TRBV14 with TRBJ1-6; 8 nucleotides line up with TRBD1. The sample here was peripheral blood, taken in the first trimester of pregnancy. CDR3: CASSQGDRGLYNSPLHF. The CDR3 DNA reads as TGTGCCAGCAGCCAAGGAGACAGGGGCCTCTATAATTCACCCCTCCACTTT.